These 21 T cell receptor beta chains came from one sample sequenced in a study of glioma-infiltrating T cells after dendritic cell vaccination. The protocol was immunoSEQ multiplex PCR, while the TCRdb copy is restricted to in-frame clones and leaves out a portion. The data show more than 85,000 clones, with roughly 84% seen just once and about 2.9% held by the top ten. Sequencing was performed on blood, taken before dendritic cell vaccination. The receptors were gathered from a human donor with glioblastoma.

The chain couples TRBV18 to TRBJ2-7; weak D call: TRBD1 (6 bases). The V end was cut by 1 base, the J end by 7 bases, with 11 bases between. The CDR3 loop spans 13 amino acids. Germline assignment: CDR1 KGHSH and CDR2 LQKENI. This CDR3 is CASSPLQGREQYF. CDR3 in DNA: TGTGCCAGCTCACCACTACAGGGACGAGAGCAGTACTTC. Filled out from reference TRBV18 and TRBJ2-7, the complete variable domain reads NAGVMQNPRHLVRRRGQEARLRCSPMKGHSHVYWYRQLPEEGLKFMVYLQKENIIDESGMPKERFSAEFPKEGPSILRIQQVVRGDSAAYFCASSPLQGREQYFGPGTRLTVT.

CDR3 in DNA: TGTGCCAGCAGCGCCCAAGGGGGGACAGCCGGAAACACCATATATTTT. Protein sequence: CASSAQGGTAGNTIYF. The chain couples TRBV7-2 to TRBJ1-3, with 7 bases lining up with TRBD1. Trimming at V came to 5 bases and at J to 4 bases, leaving 11 bases not matched to a gene. Germline V gene sequence: CDR1 SGHTA, CDR2 FQGNSA. This CDR3 is built from 16 residues.

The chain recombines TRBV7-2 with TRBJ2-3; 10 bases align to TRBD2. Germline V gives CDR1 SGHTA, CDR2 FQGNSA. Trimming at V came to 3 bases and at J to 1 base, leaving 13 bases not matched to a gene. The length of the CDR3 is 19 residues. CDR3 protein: CASSFRRLAGAYRTDTQYF. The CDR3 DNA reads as TGTGCCAGCAGCTTTCGTCGGCTAGCGGGAGCCTACCGCACAGATACGCAGTATTTT.

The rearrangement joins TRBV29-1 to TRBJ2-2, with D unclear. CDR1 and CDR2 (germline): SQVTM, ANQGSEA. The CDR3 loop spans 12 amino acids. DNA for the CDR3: TGCAGTTACCACGAGCCCCGCGGGGAGCTGTTTTTT. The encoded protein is CSYHEPRGELFF.

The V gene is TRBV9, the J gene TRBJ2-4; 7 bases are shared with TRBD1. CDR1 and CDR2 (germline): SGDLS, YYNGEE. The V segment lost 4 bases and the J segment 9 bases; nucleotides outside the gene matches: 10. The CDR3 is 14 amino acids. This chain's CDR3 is CASSPPSTGIIQYF. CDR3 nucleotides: TGTGCCAGCAGCCCTCCCTCGACAGGGATCATTCAGTACTTC.

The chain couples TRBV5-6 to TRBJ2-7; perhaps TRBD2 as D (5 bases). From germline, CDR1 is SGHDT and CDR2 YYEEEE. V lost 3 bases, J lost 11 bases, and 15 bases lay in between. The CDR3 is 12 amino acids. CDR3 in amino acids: CASSSGLTDKYF. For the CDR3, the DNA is TGTGCCAGCAGCTCCGGACTGACCGACAAGTACTTC.

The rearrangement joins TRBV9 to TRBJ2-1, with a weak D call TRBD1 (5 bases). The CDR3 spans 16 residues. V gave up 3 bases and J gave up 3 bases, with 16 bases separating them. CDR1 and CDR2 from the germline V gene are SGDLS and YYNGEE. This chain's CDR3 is CASSGTLAGFYNEQFF. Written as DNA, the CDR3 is TGTGCCAGCAGCGGTACACTGGCAGGGTTCTACAATGAGCAGTTCTTC. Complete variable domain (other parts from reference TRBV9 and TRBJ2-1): DSGVTQTPKHLITATGQRVTLRCSPRSGDLSVYWYQQSLDQGLQFLIQYYNGEERAKGNILERFSAQQFPDLHSELNLSSLELGDSALYFCASSGTLAGFYNEQFFGPGTRLTVL.

Here the CDR3 DNA reads TGTGCCAGTAGCCCAGGGGGAGGCCAGGAAGCTTTCTTT. As protein: CASSPGGGQEAFF. The chain combines TRBV19 with TRBJ1-1; TRBD1 aligns across 7 bases. Germline V lookup: CDR1 LNHDA, CDR2 SQIVND (reference sequence). The CDR3 extends over 13 amino acids. V shed 6 bases, J shed 8 bases, and the junction held 9 bases outside the gene matches.

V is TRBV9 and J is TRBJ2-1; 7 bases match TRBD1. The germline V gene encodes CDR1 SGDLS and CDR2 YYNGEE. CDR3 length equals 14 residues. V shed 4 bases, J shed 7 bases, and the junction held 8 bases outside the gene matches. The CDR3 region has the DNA TGTGCCAGCAGCACGGGACAGTGGGGGAATGAGCAGTTCTTC. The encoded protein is CASSTGQWGNEQFF. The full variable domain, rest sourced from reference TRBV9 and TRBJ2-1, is DSGVTQTPKHLITATGQRVTLRCSPRSGDLSVYWYQQSLDQGLQFLIQYYNGEERAKGNILERFSAQQFPDLHSELNLSSLELGDSALYFCASSTGQWGNEQFFGPGTRLTVL.

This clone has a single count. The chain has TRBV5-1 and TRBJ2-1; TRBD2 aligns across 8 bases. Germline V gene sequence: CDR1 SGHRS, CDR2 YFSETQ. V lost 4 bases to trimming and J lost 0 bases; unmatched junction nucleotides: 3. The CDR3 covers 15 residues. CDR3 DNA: TGCGCCAGCAGCCTCGGGGGGGCCTCCTACAATGAGCAGTTCTTC. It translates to CASSLGGASYNEQFF.

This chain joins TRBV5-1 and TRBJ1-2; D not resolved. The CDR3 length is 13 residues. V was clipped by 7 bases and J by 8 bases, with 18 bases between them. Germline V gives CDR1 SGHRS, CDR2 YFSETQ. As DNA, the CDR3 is TGCGCCAGCCGGGGAGCGCTTCAGAGCGGCTACACCTTC. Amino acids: CASRGALQSGYTF. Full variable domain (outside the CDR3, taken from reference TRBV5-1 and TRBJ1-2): KAGVTQTPRYLIKTRGQQVTLSCSPISGHRSVSWYQQTPGQGLQFLFEYFSETQRNKGNFPGRFSGRQFSNSRSEMNVSTLELGDSALYLCASRGALQSGYTFGSGTRLTVV.

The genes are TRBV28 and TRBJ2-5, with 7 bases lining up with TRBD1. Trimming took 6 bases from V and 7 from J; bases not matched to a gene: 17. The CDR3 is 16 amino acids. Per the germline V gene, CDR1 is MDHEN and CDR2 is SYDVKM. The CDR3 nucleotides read TGTGCCAGCAGCCGCGGAGGACAGGTGGTTCGGGGGACCCAGTACTTC. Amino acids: CASSRGGQVVRGTQYF.

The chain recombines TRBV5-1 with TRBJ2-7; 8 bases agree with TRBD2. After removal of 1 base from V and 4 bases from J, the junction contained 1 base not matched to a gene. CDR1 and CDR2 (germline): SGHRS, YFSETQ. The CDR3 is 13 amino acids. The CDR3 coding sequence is TGCGCCAGCAGCTTGTCTAGCGGGTACGAGCAGTACTTC. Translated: CASSLSSGYEQYF.

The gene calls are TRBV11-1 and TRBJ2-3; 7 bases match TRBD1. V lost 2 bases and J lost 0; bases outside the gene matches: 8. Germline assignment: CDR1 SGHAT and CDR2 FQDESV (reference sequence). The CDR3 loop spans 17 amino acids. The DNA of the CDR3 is TGTGCCAGCAGCTTAAGAGAGGACAGGCCGAGCACAGATACGCAGTATTTT. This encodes CASSLREDRPSTDTQYF.

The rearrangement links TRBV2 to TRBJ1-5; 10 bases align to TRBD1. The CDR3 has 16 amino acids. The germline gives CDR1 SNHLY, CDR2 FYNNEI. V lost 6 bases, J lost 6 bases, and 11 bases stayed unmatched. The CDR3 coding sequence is TGTGCCAGCAGCGACCCAAGGACAGGGGGAGTTCAGCCCCAGCATTTT. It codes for CASSDPRTGGVQPQHF. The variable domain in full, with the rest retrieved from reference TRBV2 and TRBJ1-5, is EPEVTQTPSHQVTQMGQEVILRCVPISNHLYFYWYRQILGQKVEFLVSFYNNEISEKSEIFDDQFSVERPDGSNFTLKIRSTKLEDSAMYFCASSDPRTGGVQPQHFGDGTRLSIL.

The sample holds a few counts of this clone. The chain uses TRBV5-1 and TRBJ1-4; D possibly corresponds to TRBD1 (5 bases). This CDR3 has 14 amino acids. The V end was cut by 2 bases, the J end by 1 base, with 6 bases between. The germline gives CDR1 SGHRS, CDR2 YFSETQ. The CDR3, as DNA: TGCGCCAGCAGCTTCCAGGGAACTAATGAAAAACTGTTTTTT. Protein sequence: CASSFQGTNEKLFF.

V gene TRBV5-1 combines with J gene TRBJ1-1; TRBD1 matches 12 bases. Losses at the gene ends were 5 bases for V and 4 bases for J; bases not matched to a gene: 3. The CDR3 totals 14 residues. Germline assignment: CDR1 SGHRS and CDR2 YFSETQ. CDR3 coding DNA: TGCGCCAGCAGAGGGACAGGGGGCAGCACTGAAGCTTTCTTT. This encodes CASRGTGGSTEAFF.

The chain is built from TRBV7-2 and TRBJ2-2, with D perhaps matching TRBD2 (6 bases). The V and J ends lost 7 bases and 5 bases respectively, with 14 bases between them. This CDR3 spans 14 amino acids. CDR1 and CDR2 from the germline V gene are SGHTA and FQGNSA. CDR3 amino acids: CASKSGRETGELFF. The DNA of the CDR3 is TGTGCCAGCAAATCGGGTCGGGAGACCGGGGAGCTGTTTTTT.

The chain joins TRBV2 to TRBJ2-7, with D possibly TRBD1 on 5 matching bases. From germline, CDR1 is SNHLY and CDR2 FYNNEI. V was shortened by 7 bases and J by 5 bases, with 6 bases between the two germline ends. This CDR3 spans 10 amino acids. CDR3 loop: CASKGNEQYF. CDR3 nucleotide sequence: TGTGCCAGCAAGGGGAACGAGCAGTACTTC.

CDR3 sequence (DNA): TGTGCCAGCAGCATGGACAGATCGATTGTGAACACTGAAGCTTTCTTT. It encodes CASSMDRSIVNTEAFF. The rearrangement links TRBV5-4 to TRBJ1-1, with TRBD1 as a possible D gene (6 bases). The germline V gene encodes CDR1 SGHNT and CDR2 YYREEE (reference sequence). Trimming shortened V by 4 bases and J by 0 bases, and 16 bases separated the two germline ends. The CDR3 length is 16 residues. Complete variable domain (other parts from reference TRBV5-4 and TRBJ1-1): ETGVTQSPTHLIKTRGQQVTLRCSSQSGHNTVSWYQQALGQGPQFIFQYYREEENGRGNFPPRFSGLQFPNYSSELNVNALELDDSALYLCASSMDRSIVNTEAFFGQGTRLTVV.

The CDR3 here is CASSLLGTSTQYF. The DNA of the CDR3 is TGTGCCAGCAGCCTACTCGGGACTAGCACGCAGTATTTT. The rearrangement joins TRBV7-7 to TRBJ2-3; 9 nucleotides agree with TRBD2. Germline V lookup: CDR1 SSHAT, CDR2 FNYEAQ (reference sequence). With V trimmed by 5 bases and J by 9 bases, 6 bases remained unmatched. The CDR3 length is 13 residues. Combining the CDR3 with reference TRBV7-7 and TRBJ2-3 gives the whole variable domain GAGVSQSPRYKVTKRGQDVTLRCDPISSHATLYWYQQALGQGPEFLTYFNYEAQPDKSGLPSDRFSAERPEGSISTLTIQRTEQRDSAMYRCASSLLGTSTQYFGPGTRLTVL.